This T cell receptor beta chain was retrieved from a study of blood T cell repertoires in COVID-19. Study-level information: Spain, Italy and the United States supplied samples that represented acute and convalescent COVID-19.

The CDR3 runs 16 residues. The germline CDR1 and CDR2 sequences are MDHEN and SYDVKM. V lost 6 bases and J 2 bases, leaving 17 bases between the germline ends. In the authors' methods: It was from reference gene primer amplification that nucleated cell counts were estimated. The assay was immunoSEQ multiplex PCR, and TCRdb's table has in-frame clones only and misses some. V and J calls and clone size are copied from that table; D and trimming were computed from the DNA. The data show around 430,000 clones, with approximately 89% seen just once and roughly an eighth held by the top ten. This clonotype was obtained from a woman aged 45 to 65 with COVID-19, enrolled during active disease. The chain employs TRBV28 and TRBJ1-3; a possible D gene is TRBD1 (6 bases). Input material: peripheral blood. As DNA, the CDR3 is TGTGCCAGCAGCCGAACTGGGGGCCCAACTGGAAACACCATATATTTT. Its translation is CASSRTGGPTGNTIYF.